A selection of T cell receptor beta chains follows, all from one sample in a study of response to subunit inactivated influenza vaccine. TCRdb reprocessed the RT-PCR reads with MiXCR, giving one entry per CDR3 protein. The data hold 700,000 to 900,000 distinct CDR3 sequences, with 20% to 25% observed a single time. The material sequenced was PBMCs from blood, taken more than 4 days after vaccination. These receptors originate from a man over 45 who received an inactivated influenza vaccine. CDR3s include the opening cysteine and the closing phenylalanine or tryptophan. The D gene is left open where the match is weak. Not every row has a clone size; where given, it reads once, few, many or a size class.

v_call,j_call,d_call,clone_size,cdr3_aa,cdr3_nt
TRBV9,TRBJ2-6,TRBD1,.,CASSEGQTYHSGANVLTF,TGTGCCAGCAGCGAGGGACAGACTTACCACTCTGGGGCCAACGTCCTGACTTTC
TRBV6-5,TRBJ1-1,.,few,CASSSPRGRGRGTEAFF,TGTGCCAGCAGTTCTCCCAGGGGACGTGGACGAGGGACTGAAGCTTTCTTT
TRBV7-2,TRBJ2-7,TRBD1,few,CASSFGTGNEQYF,TGTGCCAGCAGCTTCGGGACAGGGAACGAGCAGTACTTC
TRBV20-1,TRBJ2-7,TRBD2,.,CSASLGLAGGEQYF,TGCAGTGCTTCACTCGGACTAGCGGGAGGTGAGCAGTACTTC
TRBV9,TRBJ2-1,TRBD2,few,CASSVSGSGSYNEQFF,TGTGCCAGCAGCGTTAGCGGGAGTGGCTCCTACAATGAGCAGTTCTTC
TRBV5-5,TRBJ2-3,.,few,CASSRQATSTDTQYF,TGTGCCAGCAGCCGACAGGCCACTAGCACAGATACGCAGTATTTT
TRBV20-1,TRBJ2-3,.,.,CSARDLRGPRGAGTDTQYF,TGCAGTGCTAGAGACCTCAGGGGTCCTCGGGGGGCCGGCACAGATACGCAGTATTTT
TRBV21-1,TRBJ2-3,.,.,CASSKNRDTDTQYF,TGTGCCAGCAGCAAAAACAGGGACACAGATACGCAGTATTTT
TRBV20-1,TRBJ1-4,.,.,CSARSGEKLFF,TGCAGTGCTAGATCGGGTGAAAAACTGTTTTTT
TRBV6-1,TRBJ1-5,.,.,CASSENLVANPNQPQHF,TGTGCCAGCAGTGAAAATTTGGTGGCAAACCCGAATCAGCCCCAGCATTTT
TRBV5-1,TRBJ1-2,.,.,CASSPKDRNFNYGYTF,TGCGCCAGCAGCCCGAAAGACAGGAACTTTAACTATGGCTACACCTTC
TRBV5-1,TRBJ2-3,TRBD1,many,CASSFTGQSTDTQYF,TGCGCCAGCAGCTTCACGGGACAGAGCACAGATACGCAGTATTTT
TRBV15,TRBJ2-3,TRBD2,few,CATSRDLGGSTNTQYF,TGTGCCACCAGCAGAGATTTGGGCGGGAGTACGAATACGCAGTATTTT
TRBV20-1,TRBJ2-5,.,.,CSASRDPIQETQYF,TGCAGTGCTAGTCGGGACCCCATCCAGGAGACCCAGTACTTC
TRBV20-1,TRBJ2-7,TRBD1,.,CSAASRQGAREQYF,TGCAGTGCTGCCTCTCGACAGGGGGCGCGGGAGCAGTACTTC
TRBV7-9,TRBJ1-1,.,.,CASSLQGASPKAFF,TGTGCCAGCAGCTTACAAGGGGCCTCCCCTAAAGCTTTCTTT
TRBV25-1,TRBJ2-1,TRBD2,.,CASSELAGVGDEQFF,TGTGCCAGCAGTGAACTAGCGGGAGTTGGGGATGAGCAGTTCTTC
TRBV9,TRBJ2-1,.,many,CASSLTPSSYNEQFF,TGTGCCAGCAGCCTAACACCGAGCTCCTACAATGAGCAGTTCTTC
TRBV7-9,TRBJ2-7,TRBD1,.,CASSSLDRGFGYEQYF,TGTGCCAGCAGCTCTTTGGACAGGGGATTCGGGTACGAGCAGTACTTC
TRBV5-1,TRBJ1-1,.,few,CASSLRTADLGSEAFF,TGCGCCAGCAGCTTAAGGACAGCCGATCTCGGGTCTGAAGCTTTCTTT
TRBV9,TRBJ1-1,TRBD1,.,CASSVGGQGSTEAFF,TGTGCCAGCAGCGTAGGGGGACAGGGGAGCACTGAAGCTTTCTTT
TRBV27,TRBJ1-4,.,.,CASGLRAIPRREKLFF,TGTGCCAGCGGCTTAAGGGCTATACCTCGGCGGGAAAAACTGTTTTTT
TRBV10-2,TRBJ2-3,.,.,CASSTQSTDTQYF,TGCGCCAGCAGCACACAGAGCACAGATACGCAGTATTTT
TRBV10-3,TRBJ2-2,.,.,CAISERREQSGELFF,TGTGCCATCAGTGAGAGGAGGGAGCAAAGCGGGGAGCTGTTTTTT
TRBV10-1,TRBJ1-5,TRBD1,few,CASREGQGSNQPQHF,TGCGCCAGCAGAGAAGGACAGGGAAGCAATCAGCCCCAGCATTTT
TRBV29-1,TRBJ1-4,.,few,CSVEHEKLFF,TGCAGCGTTGAGCATGAAAAACTGTTTTTT
TRBV4-2,TRBJ2-7,.,few,CASSQGQSSYEQYF,TGTGCCAGCAGCCAGGGTCAAAGCTCCTACGAGCAGTACTTC
TRBV20-1,TRBJ1-1,TRBD1,few,CSALPGQGVSNTEAFF,TGCAGTGCATTGCCGGGACAGGGGGTGTCGAACACTGAAGCTTTCTTT
TRBV6-1,TRBJ2-3,TRBD2,many,CASRPGGVTSGSADTQYF,TGTGCCAGCCGCCCGGGAGGGGTTACTAGCGGGTCGGCAGATACGCAGTATTTT
TRBV12-3/TRBV12-4,TRBJ2-3,.,.,CASSWEARGTDTQYF,TGTGCCAGCAGTTGGGAGGCCCGGGGGACAGATACGCAGTATTTT
TRBV7-3,TRBJ2-3,.,.,CASSLGSSGTDTQYF,TGTGCCAGCAGCTTAGGGTCTAGCGGCACAGATACGCAGTATTTT
TRBV7-9,TRBJ2-3,TRBD2,once,CASSPRDYFTDTQYF,TGTGCCAGCAGCCCTCGGGACTACTTCACAGATACGCAGTATTTT
TRBV7-9,TRBJ2-6,.,few,CASSSDRPSGANVLTF,TGTGCCAGCAGCTCGGACAGACCCTCTGGGGCCAACGTCCTGACTTTC
TRBV28,TRBJ1-5,.,few,CASSAPAGEQPQHF,TGTGCCAGCAGTGCCCCCGCAGGGGAACAGCCCCAGCATTTT
TRBV29-1,TRBJ1-2,TRBD1,few,CSARTGLSGAYGYTF,TGCAGCGCCCGGACAGGCCTGTCTGGGGCCTATGGCTACACCTTC
TRBV10-3,TRBJ2-4,.,few,CAISEWGDGAKNIQYF,TGTGCCATCAGTGAGTGGGGCGACGGAGCCAAAAACATTCAGTACTTC
TRBV5-1,TRBJ2-3,TRBD2,many,CASSQAGPDTDTQYF,TGCGCCAGCAGTCAAGCGGGACCAGACACAGATACGCAGTATTTT
TRBV7-9,TRBJ1-2,.,.,CASTKGLMSSPYGYTF,TGTGCCAGCACTAAAGGGTTGATGTCATCCCCTTATGGCTACACCTTC
TRBV5-1,TRBJ2-1,.,many,CASSWGTIEQFF,TGCGCCAGCAGCTGGGGGACAATTGAGCAGTTCTTC
TRBV14,TRBJ2-7,.,few,CASSQVGAWREQYF,TGTGCCAGCAGCCAAGTGGGGGCTTGGCGCGAGCAGTACTTC
TRBV29-1,TRBJ2-7,TRBD1,few,CSYEEQGGYEQYF,TGCAGTTACGAGGAACAGGGGGGCTACGAGCAGTACTTC
TRBV5-1,TRBJ2-3,.,.,CASSLVAGDHTDTQYF,TGCGCCAGCAGCTTGGTGGCAGGGGACCACACAGATACGCAGTATTTT
TRBV7-2,TRBJ2-3,.,.,CASSLGGQHTDTQYF,TGTGCCAGCAGCTTAGGTGGACAGCACACAGATACGCAGTATTTT
TRBV28,TRBJ2-3,.,.,CASSLGRYTDTQYF,TGTGCCAGCAGTTTGGGCAGGTACACAGATACGCAGTATTTT
TRBV28,TRBJ2-4,.,few,CASSGPGWGIQYF,TGTGCCAGCAGTGGTCCGGGGTGGGGAATTCAGTACTTC
TRBV6-5,TRBJ1-3,TRBD1,.,CASSYSDRAGNTIYF,TGTGCCAGCAGTTACTCGGACAGGGCTGGAAACACCATATATTTT
TRBV21-1,TRBJ2-5,.,few,CASSKSSGGRETQYF,TGTGCCAGCAGCAAATCATCAGGGGGCCGAGAGACCCAGTACTTC
TRBV27,TRBJ2-3,.,.,CASSLGAGRMGTDTQYF,TGTGCCAGCAGTTTGGGGGCTGGACGAATGGGCACAGATACGCAGTATTTT
TRBV6-1,TRBJ2-7,TRBD1,few,CASSEDRGRNEQYF,TGTGCCAGCAGTGAAGACAGGGGAAGAAACGAGCAGTACTTC
TRBV7-2,TRBJ2-7,.,few,CASSLVGFEQYF,TGTGCCAGCAGCTTAGTTGGGTTCGAGCAGTACTTC
TRBV5-6,TRBJ2-7,TRBD1,few,CASSFLGQGVYEQYF,TGTGCCAGCAGCTTTTTAGGACAGGGGGTGTACGAGCAGTACTTC
TRBV3-1,TRBJ1-1,.,.,CASGLGPGAFF,TGTGCCAGCGGCCTTGGCCCCGGGGCTTTCTTT